This T cell receptor beta chain was recorded in a study of cytotoxic CD8 clonotypes in ibrutinib-treated CLL. General study points: Collection times varied between progressing and sustained-remission patients.

Using immunoSEQ multiplex PCR, the repertoire was profiled, and TCRdb retains in-frame clones only, with some absent. The repertoire includes 100,000 to 150,000 clones, 80% to 90% of them detected once, and around 2% sits in the top ten. Looked up from germline, CDR1 is SQVTM and CDR2 is ANQGSEA. The CDR3 runs to 12 residues. V was clipped by 3 bases and J by 7 bases, with 12 bases between them. Notes on this clone: Its target is unknown.

The sequence came from a human donor with chronic lymphocytic leukemia. The specimen comprised PBMCs, sampled after 24 months of ibrutinib treatment. The gene calls are TRBV29-1 and TRBJ1-2; D perhaps matches TRBD1 (5 bases). The CDR3 nucleotides read TGCAGCGTTGAGGGCCAGGGAGGTGGCTACACCTTC. It translates to CSVEGQGGGYTF.